This T cell receptor beta chain originates from a study of cytomegalovirus exposure and HLA in healthy donors. The study, taken as a whole, reports: Relative to the approximately 660-donor mean, N-insertions were reportedly fewer in an Asian-associated ancestry cluster in a later analysis.

Germline CDR1 is SQVTM and CDR2 is ANQGSEA. The length of the CDR3 is 14 residues. The ends lost 4 bases at V and 4 bases at J; junction bases unmatched: 6. In this sample, this clone turned up once. Its antigen is still unknown. Primers included in the PCR were 60 Vbeta and 13 Jbeta primers. Produced via immunoSEQ multiplex PCR; TCRdb's table is partial and in-frame only. Seen here are tens of thousands of clones, 60% to 80% observed once, and the top ten hold around 23%. The sequencing input was PBMCs. The chain recombines TRBV29-1 with TRBJ2-3; TRBD2 matches 9 bases. The receptor comes from a woman in her 50s in good health and CMV-seropositive. CDR3 sequence reads: CSVGRRGGADTQYF. DNA for the CDR3: TGCAGCGTTGGCCGGCGGGGGGGCGCAGATACGCAGTATTTT.